Sequencing of this TCR beta chain was carried out in a study of CD8+CD57+ T cells in acquired aplastic anemia. Sequenced patients had shown CD8+CD57+ cell expansion by flow cytometry. TCR beta VDJ and CDR3 profiles were obtained from a genomic DNA template. TCRdb re-called the reads with MiXCR, one entry per CDR3 protein. The data show some 98,000 distinct CDR3 sequences, roughly two thirds seen once. CDR1 is DFQATT and CDR2 is SNEGSKA in the germline V gene (reference sequence). This CDR3 has 15 residues. The V segment lost 1 base and the J segment 8 bases; nucleotides outside the gene matches: 5. V and J are TRBV20-1 and TRBJ2-1; 13 nucleotides align to TRBD2. The clonotype comes from a human donor with aplastic anemia. Sequencing input: sorted CD4+, CD8+, or CD8+CD57+ T cells (not recorded which) from PBMCs. CDR3: CSARAGGLAGYEQFF. CDR3 nucleotides: TGCAGTGCTAGAGCCGGGGGACTAGCGGGATATGAGCAGTTCTTC.